Listed below are T cell receptor beta chains from one sample, sequenced in a study of blood T cell repertoires in COVID-19. The method was immunoSEQ multiplex PCR; TCRdb's version includes in-frame clones alone and lacks a portion of them. The sample comprises about 64,000 clones, roughly 91% of which are singletons, and roughly 1.7% rests with the top ten. Sequencing was carried out using peripheral blood. These receptors were obtained from a human donor in a cohort sampled during active COVID-19. CDR3s include the opening cysteine and the closing phenylalanine or tryptophan. The D gene is left open where the match is weak. The size entry is marked missing in some rows and otherwise reads once, few, many or a size class.

j_call,v_call,d_call,clone_size,cdr3_nt,cdr3_aa
TRBJ2-3,TRBV28,NA,NA,TGTGCCAGCAGTTCCCCAGGGGAGGGAGATACGCAGTATTTT,CASSSPGEGDTQYF
TRBJ2-1,TRBV15,NA,NA,TGTGCCACCAGCAGAGATCCCGCCCAGGGTCCCTACAATGAGCAGTTCTTC,CATSRDPAQGPYNEQFF
TRBJ2-1,TRBV19,NA,NA,TGTGCCAGTAGTATACCCGGGCGGAGGGTTGGAGAGCAGTTCTTC,CASSIPGRRVGEQFF
TRBJ2-7,TRBV10-3,NA,NA,TGTGCCATCAGTGAAAGAATTGAGAATGGCGAGCAGTACTTC,CAISERIENGEQYF
TRBJ2-5,TRBV29-1,TRBD2,NA,TGCAGCGTTGAAGATGGGCGGGGGGCCCGGACCCAGTACTTC,CSVEDGRGARTQYF
TRBJ1-1,TRBV29-1,TRBD1,NA,TGCAGCGTTCAACAGGGGACTGAAGCTTTCTTT,CSVQQGTEAFF
TRBJ2-7,TRBV7-9,NA,NA,TGTGCCAGCAGCTTAGAAAGGGAGACCTACGAGCAGTACTTC,CASSLERETYEQYF
TRBJ2-3,TRBV7-9,NA,NA,TGTGCCAGCAGCGAGGAGACCCCTAGCACAGATACGCAGTATTTT,CASSEETPSTDTQYF
TRBJ1-6,TRBV3-1/TRBV3-2,TRBD1,NA,TGTGCCAGCAGCCAAGAGGTTGGGACAGTTAGCGACTTAAATAATTCACCCCTCCACTTT,CASSQEVGTVSDLNNSPLHF
TRBJ1-1,TRBV20-1,NA,NA,TGCAGCTTTCGGAGTACCTTTTTAGCTTTCTTT,CSFRSTFLAFF
TRBJ2-5,TRBV6-5,NA,NA,TGTGCCAGCAGTTACTCGTCTATAAACCAAGAGACCCAGTACTTC,CASSYSSINQETQYF
TRBJ2-5,TRBV25-1,TRBD2,NA,TGTGCCAGCAGTGACGAGACTAGCGTGAGCGAGACCCAGTACTTC,CASSDETSVSETQYF
TRBJ2-1,TRBV6-5,TRBD1,NA,TGTGCCAGCAGCAACGGACAGGGAACGTACAATGAGCAGTTCTTC,CASSNGQGTYNEQFF
TRBJ2-4,TRBV7-2,NA,NA,TGTGCCAGCAGCCCACTCGGAGGAGCCAAAAACATTCAGTACTTC,CASSPLGGAKNIQYF
TRBJ2-3,TRBV12-5,TRBD2,NA,TGTGCTAGTGGTTCCCTTCTAGCGGCAACTCAGTATTTT,CASGSLLAATQYF
TRBJ1-5,TRBV7-2,NA,NA,TGTGCCAGCAGCTTAGTGTTGGGGGCCAACAATCAGCCCCAGCATTTT,CASSLVLGANNQPQHF
TRBJ1-5,TRBV28,NA,once,TGTGCCAGCAGTCCCCGCGGAGGAATTAGCAATCAGCCCCAGCATTTT,CASSPRGGISNQPQHF
TRBJ2-7,TRBV3-1/TRBV3-2,NA,NA,TGTGCCAGCAGCCAAGGAGGGGGCTCCTACGAGCAGTACTTC,CASSQGGGSYEQYF
TRBJ2-1,TRBV11-2,NA,NA,TGTGCCAGCAGCTTAGAGCGTGCCGGGGAGCAGTTCTTC,CASSLERAGEQFF
TRBJ2-1,TRBV18,TRBD2,NA,TGTGCCAGCTCACGAAAGCGGGAGACGGGTGAGCAGTTCTTC,CASSRKRETGEQFF
TRBJ2-1,TRBV5-1,TRBD2,NA,TGCGCCAGCAGCCCCGGGACTAGCGGGTACAATGAGCAGTTCTTC,CASSPGTSGYNEQFF
TRBJ2-3,TRBV19,NA,NA,TGTGCCAGTAAACGACGTGAGGCAGATACGCAGTATTTT,CASKRREADTQYF
TRBJ2-2,TRBV21-1,NA,few,TGTGCCAGCCCCTACCTCGCCACCGGGGAGCTGTTTTTT,CASPYLATGELFF
TRBJ1-3,TRBV7-9,NA,NA,TGTGCCAGCAGCTTAGACAGGATCTCTGGAAACACCATATATTTT,CASSLDRISGNTIYF
TRBJ2-7,TRBV2,NA,few,TGTGCCAGCAGTGATCCGAGGAACGAGCAGTACTTC,CASSDPRNEQYF
TRBJ2-7,TRBV3-1/TRBV3-2,TRBD2,NA,TGTGCCAGCAGCCAACCGGTTGCGGGAGCTGATGACGAGCAGTACTTC,CASSQPVAGADDEQYF
TRBJ1-5,TRBV7-8,TRBD1,NA,TGTGCCAGCAGCTTAGCCCGAGGGGGGACAGGGGGTCAGCCCCAGCATTTT,CASSLARGGTGGQPQHF
TRBJ1-2,TRBV6-5,NA,once,TGTGCCAGCAAGAGGGAAAGGAGCTACACCTTC,CASKRERSYTF
TRBJ2-5,TRBV5-4,NA,NA,TGTGCCAGCAGGAAGGGAGAAGAGACCCAGTACTTC,CASRKGEETQYF
TRBJ2-5,TRBV4-2,NA,once,TGTGCCAGCAGCCAACGTTCTCCGGAGACCCAGTACTTC,CASSQRSPETQYF
TRBJ2-7,TRBV14,TRBD1,NA,TGTGCCAGCAGACCCTTAGGGGACAGGGCCTACGAGCAGTACTTC,CASRPLGDRAYEQYF
TRBJ2-3,TRBV6-2/TRBV6-3,NA,once,TGTGCCAGCAGTCTACGGGATCTGCCTAGCACAGATACGCAGTATTTT,CASSLRDLPSTDTQYF
TRBJ2-1,TRBV6-2/TRBV6-3,NA,NA,TGTGCCAGCAGCCCCATGTCGGACAATGAGCAGTTCTTC,CASSPMSDNEQFF
TRBJ2-1,TRBV6-4,TRBD2,NA,TGTGCCAGCAGTTCTGCGGGAGCTAGGGAGCAGTTCTTC,CASSSAGAREQFF
TRBJ2-2,TRBV9,TRBD2,NA,TGTGCCAGCAGCGTAGCTATGAGCGGGAGAATGGCCGGGGAGCTGTTTTTT,CASSVAMSGRMAGELFF
TRBJ2-3,TRBV13,TRBD2,NA,TGTGCCAGCAGCTCGACGGCCATCGGGACTAGCGGGAGGTGGTACACAGATACGCAGTATTTT,CASSSTAIGTSGRWYTDTQYF
TRBJ2-7,TRBV28,TRBD1,NA,TGTGCCAGCAGTTTGAGAGGACAGGTCTACGAGCAGTACTTC,CASSLRGQVYEQYF